A single sample is the source of the 26 T cell receptor beta chains below, sequenced in a study of control samples from healthy donors and cancer patients. Repertoires were generated with immunoSEQ multiplex PCR, while TCRdb's copy carries only in-frame clones and drops some. The sample records about 120,000 clones, 91% being singletons. Sequenced sample: blood. These receptors were collected from a woman between 18 and 30 years old in good health.

The genes are TRBV19 and TRBJ1-4; the match to TRBD1 covers 7 bases. CDR3 length: 18 amino acids. J lost 4 bases, V lost 3 bases, and 14 bases had no gene match. The V gene's germline CDR1 is LNHDA and CDR2 SQIVND (reference sequence). CDR3 amino acids: CASSMRPGQSLLNEKLFF. CDR3 DNA: TGTGCCAGTAGTATGAGACCGGGACAGTCCCTACTTAATGAAAAACTGTTTTTT.

The J gene is TRBJ1-2, the V gene TRBV28; D is ambiguous. Trimming took 4 bases from V and 6 from J, leaving 15 bases between them. Germline-derived CDR1 and CDR2 are MDHEN and SYDVKM. CDR3 size: 14 residues. The CDR3 nucleotides are TGTGCCAGCAGTTCCGTCGTGCCCAAGAATGGCTACACCTTC. It specifies CASSSVVPKNGYTF.

This sequence joins TRBV6-5 and TRBJ1-1; no clear D gene. The V gene lost 0 bases and the J gene lost 1 base, with 9 bases spanning the gap. Germline CDR1 and CDR2: MNHEY and SVGAGI. There are 15 residues in the CDR3. Here the CDR3 DNA reads TGTGCCAGCAGTTACTCTTTCACGGGGAACACTGAAGCTTTCTTT. Its translation: CASSYSFTGNTEAFF.

The chain is built from TRBV24-1 and TRBJ1-1; D not certain. The CDR3 loop spans 18 amino acids. The germline gives CDR1 KGHDR, CDR2 SFDVKD. Deletions cut 4 bases from V and 8 bases from J, with 28 bases between. In DNA form, the CDR3 reads TGTGCCACCAGTGAGCAATCCACGCGATACGGTGAAGTTGAGGAAGCTTTCTTT. Translation: CATSEQSTRYGEVEEAFF.

J is TRBJ2-3 and V is TRBV21-1. TRBV21-1 is described as a pseudogene. The CDR3 is made up of 19 amino acids. The CDR3 reads CASSKDQGSGAPRTDTQYF. In DNA, the CDR3 is TGTGCCAGCAGCAAAGATCAGGGCTCGGGGGCGCCCCGGACAGATACGCAGTATTTT.

The gene calls are TRBV27 and TRBJ2-2, with 7 bases fitting TRBD2. Germline CDR1 and CDR2: MNHEY and SMNVEV (reference sequence). V was pared by 8 bases and J by 2 bases, with 8 bases of the junction left unmatched. CDR3 length equals 15 residues. CDR3 nucleotide sequence: TGTGCCAGCGGTCTGGCGGGAGCTAACACCGGGGAGCTGTTTTTT. It codes for CASGLAGANTGELFF.

The gene calls are TRBV21-1 and TRBJ2-5; the DNA was not used to check the table's D call, TRBD2. TRBV21-1 is marked as a pseudogene. This CDR3 is 20 amino acids long. This CDR3 is CASSKTQYTRTSGGQETQYF. As DNA, the CDR3 is TGTGCCAGCAGCAAAACCCAATATACGAGGACTAGCGGGGGCCAAGAGACCCAGTACTTC.

The rearrangement links TRBV10-2 to TRBJ2-2; a weak D match, TRBD2 (6 bases). The CDR3 is 14 residues long. The germline V gene encodes CDR1 WSHSY and CDR2 SAAADI. The ends were cut back, 8 bases at V and 1 base at J, with 11 bases in the middle. The CDR3 region has the DNA TGCGCCAGCGAACTAGCCCTGAACACCGGGGAGCTGTTTTTT. This sequence encodes CASELALNTGELFF.

J is TRBJ2-7 and V is TRBV19; maybe TRBD1 (6 bases). Germline values: CDR1 LNHDA, CDR2 SQIVND (reference sequence). The CDR3 length is 16 residues. V was shortened by 5 bases and J by 4 bases, with 21 bases between the two germline ends. CDR3 sequence (DNA): TGTGCCAGTAGTTCGCGTCGGGACATAGGGATGTACGAGCAGTACTTC. Translated: CASSSRRDIGMYEQYF.

V is TRBV28 and J is TRBJ1-1; D gene unclear. The CDR3 extends over 11 amino acids. Per germline, CDR1 MDHEN and CDR2 SYDVKM. Trimming shortened V by 3 bases and J by 9 bases, and 8 bases separated the two germline ends. The CDR3 DNA sequence: TGTGCCAGCAGTTTTTTACAGCAAGCTTTCTTT. Amino acids: CASSFLQQAFF.

The chain carries TRBV7-3 and TRBJ2-1; tentatively, D is TRBD1 (6 bases). Looked up from germline, CDR1 is SGHTA and CDR2 is FQGTGA. Trimming removed 5 bases from V and 5 bases from J, with 19 bases in between. The CDR3 loop spans 16 amino acids. CDR3 loop: CASSPVGGRPNNEQFF. The CDR3 nucleotides read TGTGCCAGCAGCCCCGTAGGGGGTAGGCCCAACAATGAGCAGTTCTTC.

This clone is a singleton in its sample. This rearrangement joins TRBV27 to TRBJ1-2; 7 nucleotides align to TRBD1. The germline gives CDR1 MNHEY, CDR2 SMNVEV (reference sequence). The V segment lost 5 bases and the J segment 0 bases; nucleotides outside the gene matches: 6. CDR3 length: 15 residues. The CDR3 bases are TGTGCCAGCAGTACACAGGGGTTCCCTAACTATGGCTACACCTTC. It translates to CASSTQGFPNYGYTF.

As to this clone: Other DNA variants within this sample encode the same CDR3. The V gene is TRBV7-9, the J gene TRBJ1-3, with 10 bases that match TRBD1. The V and J ends lost 5 bases and 2 bases, in that order; junction bases with no gene match: 3. Germline lookup yields CDR1 SEHNR and CDR2 FQNEAQ (reference sequence). CDR3 length: 15 residues. As DNA, the CDR3 is TGTGCCAGCAGCAGGGGGACAGGGGCTGGAAACACCATATATTTT. This translates into CASSRGTGAGNTIYF.

This chain uses TRBV28 with TRBJ1-2, with 8 bases aligning to TRBD1. The CDR3 length is 14 residues. The germline V gene has CDR1 MDHEN and CDR2 SYDVKM. The V segment lost 3 bases and the J segment 6 bases; nucleotides outside the gene matches: 6. The CDR3, as DNA: TGTGCCAGCAGTTTTAGGACAGGGATCAATGGCTACACCTTC. This gives the protein CASSFRTGINGYTF.

DNA for the CDR3: TGTGCCAGCAATCTAGGATTCACTGAAGCTTTCTTT. Its protein product is CASNLGFTEAFF. The chain joins TRBV12-3 or TRBV12-4 to TRBJ1-1, with D unclear. This CDR3 spans 12 amino acids. Trimming removed 7 bases at V and 4 bases at J, with 10 bases between.

In its sample, this clone was seen a few times. The gene calls are TRBV4-2 and TRBJ1-5; D not certain. V was shortened by 3 bases and J by 1 base, with 7 bases between the two germline ends. The CDR3 extends over 14 amino acids. Germline CDR1 LGHNA, CDR2 YNFKEQ. CDR3 in amino acids: CASSHLQSNQPQHF. CDR3 nucleotide sequence: TGTGCCAGCAGCCATCTTCAGAGCAATCAGCCCCAGCATTTT.

The chain links TRBV2 to TRBJ2-7, with D possibly matching TRBD1 (6 bases). The CDR3 runs 13 residues. Per the germline V gene, CDR1 is SNHLY and CDR2 is FYNNEI. V was trimmed by 6 bases and J by 2 bases, leaving 11 bases between them. The CDR3 region has the DNA TGTGCCAGCAGAAAGGACAGCACCTACGAGCAGTACTTC. This gives the protein CASRKDSTYEQYF.

The genes are TRBV19 and TRBJ2-2, with D hard to call. There are 11 residues in the CDR3. Trimming pared 4 bases from V and 5 bases from J, leaving 2 bases between. Germline lookup yields CDR1 LNHDA and CDR2 SQIVND (reference sequence). The chain's CDR3 is CASSTTGELFF. The CDR3 coding sequence is TGTGCCAGTAGTACTACCGGGGAGCTGTTTTTT.

The V call is TRBV5-6, the J call TRBJ1-6; 7 nucleotides agree with TRBD1. The CDR3 is made up of 19 amino acids. CDR1 SGHDT and CDR2 YYEEEE come from the germline V gene. Trimming at V came to 6 bases and at J to 3 bases, leaving 18 bases not matched to a gene. CDR3 nucleotides: TGTGCCAGCACCACCCGCTATACGGGACAGCGGAACTATAATTCACCCCTCCACTTT. Translated: CASTTRYTGQRNYNSPLHF. The full variable domain, rest sourced from reference TRBV5-6 and TRBJ1-6, is DAGVTQSPTHLIKTRGQQVTLRCSPKSGHDTVSWYQQALGQGPQFIFQYYEEEERQRGNFPDRFSGHQFPNYSSELNVNALLLGDSALYLCASTTRYTGQRNYNSPLHFGNGTRLTVT.

This clone occurred once. The rearrangement joins TRBV5-4 to TRBJ2-3, with unresolved D. The CDR3 is 15 amino acids. The germline CDR1 and CDR2 sequences are SGHNT and YYREEE (reference sequence). V was cut by 0 bases and J by 0 bases, with 8 bases left in between. In nucleotides, the CDR3 is TGTGCCAGCAGCTTGGAGGGCACAAGCACAGATACGCAGTATTTT. Amino acid sequence: CASSLEGTSTDTQYF.

The chain uses TRBV24-1 and TRBJ2-3; D not certain. The CDR3 totals 15 residues. Trimming shortened V by 4 bases and J by 6 bases, and 16 bases separated the two germline ends. Germline V CDR1 and CDR2: KGHDR, SFDVKD. The CDR3 bases are TGTGCCACCAGTGACGCCGGCTCCTTGTTGGATACGCAGTATTTT. This translates into CATSDAGSLLDTQYF.

The chain uses TRBV30 and TRBJ1-2, with a possible D match to TRBD1 (6 bases). The CDR3 loop spans 13 amino acids. The V end was cut by 2 bases, the J end by 8 bases, with 15 bases between. Looked up from germline, CDR1 is GTSNPN and CDR2 is SVGIG (reference sequence). CDR3 bases: TGTGCCTGGAGTCGAGGACTGGGGGCGGGCTACACCTTC. Residues: CAWSRGLGAGYTF.

The chain has TRBV24-1 and TRBJ2-7; D is unclear. V was trimmed by 3 bases and J by 2 bases, leaving 7 bases between them. The germline gives CDR1 KGHDR, CDR2 SFDVKD. This CDR3 has 13 amino acids. CDR3 protein: CATSDEVTYEQYF. In DNA, the CDR3 is TGTGCCACCAGTGATGAAGTTACCTACGAGCAGTACTTC.

The genes are TRBV7-3 and TRBJ2-1; 9 positions match TRBD2. Germline CDR1 reads SGHTA; CDR2 reads FQGTGA. The CDR3 runs 16 residues. With V trimmed by 1 base and J by 4 bases, 5 bases remained unmatched. DNA of the CDR3: TGTGCCAGCAGCTTAAAACCGAGCGGGGGGTACAATGAGCAGTTCTTC. This encodes CASSLKPSGGYNEQFF.

This chain joins TRBV7-8 and TRBJ2-3, with 12 bases that match TRBD2. Germline CDR1 and CDR2: SGHVS and FQNEAQ. The V and J ends lost 4 bases and 4 bases, in that order; junction bases with no gene match: 9. CDR3 length: 17 residues. CDR3 coding DNA: TGTGCCAGCAGCTACTATCTAGCGGGGGGGCAAGCAGATACGCAGTATTTT. Its protein is CASSYYLAGGQADTQYF. Full variable domain (remainder filled in from reference TRBV7-8 and TRBJ2-3): GAGVSQSPRYKVAKRGQDVALRCDPISGHVSLFWYQQALGQGPEFLTYFQNEAQLDKSGLPSDRFFAERPEGSVSTLKIQRTQQEDSAVYLCASSYYLAGGQADTQYFGPGTRLTVL.

V usage is TRBV6-1 and J usage is TRBJ2-1; 9 nucleotides line up with TRBD2. The V and J ends lost 3 bases and 7 bases, in that order; junction bases with no gene match: 4. Per the germline V gene, CDR1 is MNHNS and CDR2 is SASEGT. This CDR3 is 14 amino acids long. The CDR3 DNA is TGTGCCAGCAGTGAGGGGACTAGCCGGAATGAGCAGTTCTTC. Residues: CASSEGTSRNEQFF.